The 29 T cell receptor beta chains given below trace back to one sample, sequenced in a study of cytomegalovirus exposure and HLA in healthy donors. The PCR was carried out with 60 Vbeta primers and 13 Jbeta primers. Profiled with immunoSEQ multiplex PCR; TCRdb holds only in-frame clones, not every one. The table includes 120,000 or so clones, over 70% detected once. What was sequenced was PBMCs. These receptors came from a man younger than 35 in good health and CMV-seropositive.

V is TRBV30 and J is TRBJ2-3, with a tentative D call TRBD1 (5 bases). The germline V gene has CDR1 GTSNPN and CDR2 SVGIG (reference sequence). CDR3 length equals 19 residues. The ends were cut back, 1 base at V and 0 bases at J, with 23 bases in the middle. Here the CDR3 reads CAWSGYGARTTPSTDTQYF. In DNA, the CDR3 is TGTGCCTGGAGTGGATATGGGGCCCGAACCACACCTAGCACAGATACGCAGTATTTT.

This clone was seen a handful of times. The chain employs TRBV6-5 and TRBJ1-2; 10 nucleotides align to TRBD1. The CDR3 covers 14 residues. Germline CDR1 reads MNHEY; CDR2 reads SVGAGI. V shed 6 bases and J 5 bases; nucleotides not matched to a gene: 6. The chain's CDR3 is CASRETGGMYGYTF. In DNA, the CDR3 is TGTGCCAGCAGGGAGACAGGGGGCATGTATGGCTACACCTTC.

The table lists this clone with a few counts. The gene calls are TRBV4-1 and TRBJ2-7, with D maybe TRBD1 (6 bases). The germline V gene has CDR1 MGHRA and CDR2 YSYEKL. This CDR3 contains 16 residues. V was trimmed by 4 bases and J by 3 bases, leaving 19 bases between them. The CDR3 spells CASSPKWLTGGYEQYF. The CDR3 coding sequence is TGCGCCAGCAGCCCTAAGTGGCTGACAGGCGGCTACGAGCAGTACTTC.

This chain joins TRBV5-8 and TRBJ2-3; D is possibly TRBD1 (5 bases). Trimming removed 1 base at V and 6 bases at J, with 6 bases between. Germline V lookup: CDR1 SGHTS, CDR2 YDEGEE. The CDR3 totals 12 residues. This CDR3 is CASSLRGDTQYF. CDR3 coding DNA: TGTGCCAGCAGCTTGAGGGGTGATACGCAGTATTTT.

This sequence joins TRBV10-3 and TRBJ1-4; tentatively, D is TRBD1 (6 bases). There are 14 residues in the CDR3. The germline V gene has CDR1 ENHRY and CDR2 SYGVKD. V lost 3 bases, J lost 8 bases, and 13 bases lay in between. CDR3 amino acids: CAISETGRDEKLFF. The CDR3 nucleotides read TGTGCCATCAGTGAAACAGGGAGGGACGAAAAACTGTTTTTT.

Concerning this clone itself: Relative to the germline gene, one junction end is altered; a read error may explain this. This chain uses TRBV6-1 with TRBJ1-5; 8 nucleotides match TRBD1. Germline CDR1 is MNHNS and CDR2 is SASEGT. This CDR3 has 14 amino acids. CDR3 coding DNA: TGTACCAGCATACCACAGGGGGAGAGTCAGCCCCAGCATTTT. It translates to CTSIPQGESQPQHF.

The chain uses TRBV6-5 and TRBJ1-4; 7 positions agree with TRBD1. The trim removed 6 bases at V and 2 bases at J, leaving 3 bases unmatched. Germline V gene data show CDR1 as MNHEY and CDR2 as SVGAGI. This CDR3 has 14 amino acids. The chain's CDR3 is CASRTGQTNEKLFF. CDR3 nucleotide sequence: TGTGCCAGCAGGACGGGACAGACTAATGAAAAACTGTTTTTT.

There are a few counts of this clone. The chain joins TRBV7-8 to TRBJ2-2, with 7 bases lining up with TRBD2. CDR3 length equals 15 residues. With 6 bases clipped from V and 7 bases from J, the junction kept 11 bases outside the gene matches. CDR1 and CDR2 from the germline V gene are SGHVS and FQNEAQ. CDR3 in amino acids: CASRRGRTGDGELFF. CDR3 in DNA: TGTGCCAGCAGGCGCGGGAGAACCGGGGACGGGGAGCTGTTTTTT. Complete variable domain (other parts from reference TRBV7-8 and TRBJ2-2): GAGVSQSPRYKVAKRGQDVALRCDPISGHVSLFWYQQALGQGPEFLTYFQNEAQLDKSGLPSDRFFAERPEGSVSTLKIQRTQQEDSAVYLCASRRGRTGDGELFFGEGSRLTVL.

The CDR3 DNA sequence: TGTGCCAGCAGCAACGGGGGGACAGGGGCCTACGAGCAGTACTTC. Translated: CASSNGGTGAYEQYF. The chain recombines TRBV11-2 with TRBJ2-7; TRBD1 matches at 10 bases. CDR1 is SGHAT and CDR2 is FQNNGV in the germline V gene. J was trimmed by 2 bases and V by 5 bases; bases with no gene match: 6. The CDR3 is 15 residues long.

V usage is TRBV6-5 and J usage is TRBJ2-7; D is perhaps TRBD1 (6 bases). V gave up 6 bases and J gave up 0 bases, with 15 bases separating them. CDR3 length: 15 amino acids. Germline V lookup: CDR1 MNHEY, CDR2 SVGAGI. This CDR3 is CASRYDGGSSYEQYF. The CDR3 DNA follows: TGTGCCAGCAGGTACGATGGGGGCAGCTCCTACGAGCAGTACTTC.

This clone was observed a handful of times. The chain has TRBV29-1 and TRBJ2-2, with no clear D. CDR3 length: 13 residues. V lost 4 bases, J lost 1 base, and 7 bases lay in between. Germline V gives CDR1 SQVTM, CDR2 ANQGSEA. In DNA form, the CDR3 reads TGCAGCGTTGTTTCAGGGAACACCGGGGAGCTGTTTTTT. Amino acid sequence: CSVVSGNTGELFF.

The chain couples TRBV9 to TRBJ2-5, with D possibly matching TRBD2 (5 bases). Trimming removed 3 bases from V and 3 bases from J, with 9 bases in between. CDR3 length: 13 amino acids. Germline V gene data show CDR1 as SGDLS and CDR2 as YYNGEE. The CDR3 DNA reads as TGTGCCAGCAGCGGACCGGGAAAAGAGACCCAGTACTTC. Translated: CASSGPGKETQYF.

This chain connects TRBV21-1 to TRBJ2-1; TRBD2, the table's D call, was not compared with the DNA. TRBV21-1 is a pseudogene locus. CDR3 length: 18 amino acids. CDR3 in amino acids: CASSKGCLAGGPGNEQFF. In nucleotides, the CDR3 is TGTGCCAGCAGCAAAGGTTGCCTAGCGGGAGGGCCGGGCAATGAGCAGTTCTTC.

The chain has TRBV30 and TRBJ1-2; no clear D gene. Trimming took off 1 base at V and 5 bases at J, with 8 bases between the two ends. Germline values: CDR1 GTSNPN, CDR2 SVGIG (reference sequence). The CDR3 totals 12 residues. This CDR3 is CAWSGTAYGYTF. Written as DNA, the CDR3 is TGTGCCTGGAGTGGAACAGCATATGGCTACACCTTC.

The chain couples TRBV25-1 to TRBJ2-5; perhaps TRBD1 as D (6 bases). Trimming took 6 bases from V and 4 from J, leaving 9 bases between them. The CDR3 contains 12 residues. CDR1 is MGHDK and CDR2 is SYGVNS in the germline V gene. The DNA for the CDR3 is TGTGCCAGCAGATCAGGGGCAGAGACCCAGTACTTC. Translating it yields CASRSGAETQYF.

The chain has TRBV2 and TRBJ2-3; 7 bases agree with TRBD1. V was clipped by 8 bases and J by 2 bases; unmatched bases: 7. The CDR3 has 14 amino acids. CDR1 is SNHLY, CDR2 FYNNEI, per germline. CDR3 sequence reads: CASRRDRNTDTQYF. For the CDR3, the DNA is TGTGCCAGCCGCCGGGACAGAAACACAGATACGCAGTATTTT.

Only one count was recorded for this clone. The gene calls are TRBV10-3 and TRBJ1-5; 7 nucleotides agree with TRBD1. Germline trimming cut 2 bases from V and 4 bases from J; bases unmatched to any gene: 5. CDR3 length: 15 amino acids. Germline V gene data show CDR1 as ENHRY and CDR2 as SYGVKD. The CDR3 sequence is CAISERRDSNQPQHF. CDR3 coding DNA: TGTGCCATCAGTGAGCGGCGGGACAGTAATCAGCCCCAGCATTTT.

CDR3 loop: CASSQAQGFTDTQYF. In DNA form, the CDR3 reads TGTGCCAGCAGCCAAGCACAGGGATTCACAGATACGCAGTATTTT. This chain uses TRBV7-9 with TRBJ2-3, with D perhaps matching TRBD1 (6 bases). Germline V gene data show CDR1 as SEHNR and CDR2 as FQNEAQ (reference sequence). Trimming shortened V by 5 bases and J by 2 bases, and 14 bases separated the two germline ends. The CDR3 spans 15 residues.

The chain uses TRBV14 and TRBJ2-5, with TRBD2 identical over 12 bases. Trimming took 4 bases from V and 3 from J; bases not matched to a gene: 3. The CDR3 extends over 15 amino acids. CDR1 SGHDN and CDR2 FVKESK come from the germline V gene. This CDR3 is CASSRRTSGKETQYF. DNA for the CDR3: TGTGCCAGCAGCCGTAGGACTAGCGGGAAAGAGACCCAGTACTTC.

The chain recombines TRBV10-2 with TRBJ2-7; D might be TRBD1 (5 bases). The CDR3 is made up of 13 amino acids. V was cut by 5 bases and J by 5 bases, with 13 bases left in between. CDR1 WSHSY and CDR2 SAAADI come from the germline V gene. CDR3 region: CASSPQGVHEQYF. CDR3 nucleotides: TGCGCCAGCAGTCCGCAGGGTGTCCACGAGCAGTACTTC.

This chain uses TRBV4-3 with TRBJ1-2, with D hard to call. The CDR3 runs to 15 residues. V lost 1 base, J lost 0 bases, and 9 bases lay in between. In germline, CDR1 is LGHNA, CDR2 YSLEER. The CDR3 protein is CASSQARSANYGYTF. The CDR3 nucleotides are TGCGCCAGCAGCCAAGCACGAAGCGCTAACTATGGCTACACCTTC.

This chain links TRBV27 with TRBJ2-3; 9 nucleotides agree with TRBD2. Germline loops: CDR1 MNHEY, CDR2 SMNVEV (reference sequence). The CDR3 is 17 residues long. V lost 6 bases and J lost 6; bases outside the gene matches: 16. CDR3 sequence reads: CASSFPWGREGRDTQYF. Written as DNA, the CDR3 is TGTGCCAGCAGCTTCCCTTGGGGGCGGGAGGGACGGGATACGCAGTATTTT.

The chain joins TRBV25-1 to TRBJ2-7; 10 positions agree with TRBD2. The germline V gene encodes CDR1 MGHDK and CDR2 SYGVNS. J was trimmed by 3 bases and V by 2 bases; bases with no gene match: 1. CDR3 size: 14 residues. Written as DNA, the CDR3 is TGTGCCAGCAGTGAAGCTAGCGGGAGCTACGAGCAGTACTTC. This translates into CASSEASGSYEQYF.

The V call is TRBV5-5, the J call TRBJ2-7, with 11 bases fitting TRBD1. The J segment lost 2 bases and the V segment lost 4 bases, leaving 5 bases of the junction unmatched. CDR1 is SGHKS, CDR2 YYEKEE, per germline (reference sequence). This CDR3 is built from 15 residues. The CDR3 DNA reads as TGTGCCAGCAGCGTGGGACAGGGGGGAACCTACGAGCAGTACTTC. Amino acids: CASSVGQGGTYEQYF.

The J gene is TRBJ2-4, the V gene TRBV6-4; D uncertain. Germline lookup yields CDR1 MRHNA and CDR2 SNTAGT. V was pared by 5 bases and J by 0 bases, with 20 bases between. The CDR3 extends over 18 amino acids. In DNA form, the CDR3 reads TGTGCCAGCAGTCGTGGCGAGGCAGAGTCACTAGCCAAAAACATTCAGTACTTC. This sequence encodes CASSRGEAESLAKNIQYF.

V and J are TRBV27 and TRBJ1-1, with TRBD1 matching over 8 bases. The CDR3 runs 17 residues. J gave up 2 bases and V 3 bases, and 11 bases lay outside the gene matches. CDR1 and CDR2 (germline): MNHEY, SMNVEV (reference sequence). In DNA, the CDR3 is TGTGCCAGCAGTTTGTCAAGGGACAGGCTGGGAAACACTGAAGCTTTCTTT. Translating it yields CASSLSRDRLGNTEAFF.

The chain uses TRBV9 and TRBJ1-2; TRBD1 matches 8 bases. Germline CDR1 SGDLS, CDR2 YYNGEE. With 4 bases clipped from V and 8 bases from J, the junction kept 10 bases outside the gene matches. The CDR3 is 14 residues long. The CDR3 spells CASSRSPGGLGYTF. CDR3 DNA sequence: TGTGCCAGCAGCCGATCACCAGGGGGCTTGGGCTACACCTTC.

The gene calls are TRBV6-5 and TRBJ2-1; TRBD1 agrees at 9 bases. The CDR3 is 15 amino acids. V shed 2 bases and J 4 bases; nucleotides not matched to a gene: 3. Germline V lookup: CDR1 MNHEY, CDR2 SVGAGI. The CDR3 nucleotides are TGTGCCAGCAGTTACCTGGACAGGGGATACAATGAGCAGTTCTTC. It is translated as CASSYLDRGYNEQFF.

This clone was picked up a small number of times. This chain links TRBV19 with TRBJ1-1; D possibly corresponds to TRBD1 (5 bases). CDR3 size: 16 residues. V shed 5 bases and J shed 3 bases, with 19 bases lying between them. Germline CDR1 reads LNHDA; CDR2 reads SQIVND (reference sequence). CDR3 residues: CASSRRGAGVDTEAFF. DNA for the CDR3: TGTGCCAGTAGTCGAAGGGGCGCGGGAGTCGACACTGAAGCTTTCTTT.